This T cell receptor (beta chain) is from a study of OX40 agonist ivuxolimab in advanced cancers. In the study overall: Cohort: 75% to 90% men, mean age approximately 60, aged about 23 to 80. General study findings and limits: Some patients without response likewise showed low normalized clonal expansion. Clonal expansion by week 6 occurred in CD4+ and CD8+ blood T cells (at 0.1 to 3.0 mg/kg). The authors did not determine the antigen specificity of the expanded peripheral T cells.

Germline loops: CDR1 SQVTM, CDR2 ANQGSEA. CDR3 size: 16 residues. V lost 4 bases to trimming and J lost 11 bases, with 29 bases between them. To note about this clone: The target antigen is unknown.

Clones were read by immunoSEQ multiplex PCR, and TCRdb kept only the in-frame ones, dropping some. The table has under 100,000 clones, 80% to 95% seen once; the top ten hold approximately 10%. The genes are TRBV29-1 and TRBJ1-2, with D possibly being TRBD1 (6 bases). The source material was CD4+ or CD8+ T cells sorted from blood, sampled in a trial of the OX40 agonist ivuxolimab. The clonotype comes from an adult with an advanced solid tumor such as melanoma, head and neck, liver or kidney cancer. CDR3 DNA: TGCAGCGTTGCCCTTCTTGGCACAGGGCGGAGGGAACCTTACACCTTC. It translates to CSVALLGTGRREPYTF. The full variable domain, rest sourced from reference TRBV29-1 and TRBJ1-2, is SAVISQKPSRDICQRGTSLTIQCQVDSQVTMMFWYRQQPGQSLTLIATANQGSEATYESGFVIDKFPISRPNLTFSTLTVSNMSPEDSSIYLCSVALLGTGRREPYTFGSGTRLTVV.